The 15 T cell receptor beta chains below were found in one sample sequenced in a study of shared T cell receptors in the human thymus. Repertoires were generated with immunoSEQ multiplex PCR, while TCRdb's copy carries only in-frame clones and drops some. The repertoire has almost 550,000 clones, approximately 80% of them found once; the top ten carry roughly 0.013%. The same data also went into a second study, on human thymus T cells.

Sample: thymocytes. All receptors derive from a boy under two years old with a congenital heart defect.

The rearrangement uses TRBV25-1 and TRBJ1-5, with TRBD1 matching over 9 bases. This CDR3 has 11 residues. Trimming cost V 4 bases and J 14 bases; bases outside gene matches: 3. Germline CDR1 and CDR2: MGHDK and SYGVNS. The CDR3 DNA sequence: TGTGCCAGCAGTGCCTGGGACAGGGAGCATTTT. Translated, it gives CASSAWDREHF.

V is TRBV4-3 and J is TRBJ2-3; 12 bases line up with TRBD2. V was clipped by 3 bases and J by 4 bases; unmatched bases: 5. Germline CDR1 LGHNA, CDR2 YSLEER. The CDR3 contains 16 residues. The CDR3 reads CASSQPTSGRSDTQYF. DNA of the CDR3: TGCGCCAGCAGCCAGCCCACTAGCGGGAGGTCAGATACGCAGTATTTT.

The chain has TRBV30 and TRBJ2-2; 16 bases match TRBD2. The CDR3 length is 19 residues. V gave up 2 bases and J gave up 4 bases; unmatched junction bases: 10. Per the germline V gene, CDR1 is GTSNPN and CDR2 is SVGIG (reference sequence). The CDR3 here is CAWSLPGLAGGPGTGELFF. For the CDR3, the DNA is TGTGCCTGGAGTCTTCCGGGACTAGCGGGAGGGCCGGGCACCGGGGAGCTGTTTTTT.

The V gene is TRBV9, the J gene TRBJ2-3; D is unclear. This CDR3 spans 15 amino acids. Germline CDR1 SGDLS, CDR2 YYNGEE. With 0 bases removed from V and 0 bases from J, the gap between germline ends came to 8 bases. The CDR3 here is CASSVAELSTDTQYF. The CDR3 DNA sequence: TGTGCCAGCAGCGTAGCCGAGCTTAGCACAGATACGCAGTATTTT.

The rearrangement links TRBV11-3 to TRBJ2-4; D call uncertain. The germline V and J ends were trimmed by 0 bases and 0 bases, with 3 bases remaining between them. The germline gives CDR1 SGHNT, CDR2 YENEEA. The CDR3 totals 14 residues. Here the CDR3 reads CASSLDLAKNIQYF. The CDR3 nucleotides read TGTGCCAGCAGCTTAGACTTAGCCAAAAACATTCAGTACTTC.

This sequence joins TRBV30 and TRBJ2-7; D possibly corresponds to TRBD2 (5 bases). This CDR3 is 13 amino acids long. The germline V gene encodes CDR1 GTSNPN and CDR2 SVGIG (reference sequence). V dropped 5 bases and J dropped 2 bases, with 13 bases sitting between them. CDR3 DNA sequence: TGTGCCTGGGGGCCGGGAACCACCTACGAGCAGTACTTC. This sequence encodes CAWGPGTTYEQYF.

DNA of the CDR3: TGTGCCAGCAGCTCCCCCGGGGAGACCCAGTACTTC. This gives the protein CASSSPGETQYF. The chain links TRBV7-9 to TRBJ2-5; D unclear. The CDR3 contains 12 residues. CDR1 and CDR2 from the germline V gene are SEHNR and FQNEAQ (reference sequence). V gave up 4 bases and J gave up 5 bases, with 8 bases separating them.

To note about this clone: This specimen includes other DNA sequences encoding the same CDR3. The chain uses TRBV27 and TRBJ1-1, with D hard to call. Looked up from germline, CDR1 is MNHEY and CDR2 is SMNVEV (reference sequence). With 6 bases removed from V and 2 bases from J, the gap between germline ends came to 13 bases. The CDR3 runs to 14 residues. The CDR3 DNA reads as TGTGCCAGCAGCCCAGGAGGTCCCAACACTGAAGCTTTCTTT. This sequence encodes CASSPGGPNTEAFF.

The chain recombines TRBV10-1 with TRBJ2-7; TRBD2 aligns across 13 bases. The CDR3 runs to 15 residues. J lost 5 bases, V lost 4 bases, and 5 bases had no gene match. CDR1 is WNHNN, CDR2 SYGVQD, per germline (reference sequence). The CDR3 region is CASSGTSGSEDEQYF. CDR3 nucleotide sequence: TGCGCCAGCAGTGGGACTAGCGGGAGTGAGGACGAGCAGTACTTC.

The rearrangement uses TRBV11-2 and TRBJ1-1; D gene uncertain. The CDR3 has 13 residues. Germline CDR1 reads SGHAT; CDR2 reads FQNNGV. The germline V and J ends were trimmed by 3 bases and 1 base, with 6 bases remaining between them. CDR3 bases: TGTGCCAGCAGCTTGAACAGGAACACTGAAGCTTTCTTT. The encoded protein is CASSLNRNTEAFF.

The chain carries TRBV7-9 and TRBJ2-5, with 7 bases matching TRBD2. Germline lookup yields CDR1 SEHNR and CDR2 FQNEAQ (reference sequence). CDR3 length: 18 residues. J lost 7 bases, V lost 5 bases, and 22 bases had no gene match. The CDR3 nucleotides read TGTGCCAGCAGCCTAAGCTCCCCACAGCGGGACGCTCTGGGGACCCAGTACTTC. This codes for CASSLSSPQRDALGTQYF.

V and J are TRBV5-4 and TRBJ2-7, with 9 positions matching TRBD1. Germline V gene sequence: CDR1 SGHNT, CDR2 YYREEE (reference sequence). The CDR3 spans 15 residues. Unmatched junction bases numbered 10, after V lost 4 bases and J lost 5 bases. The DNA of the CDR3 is TGTGCCAGCAGCCCCAGTGGGACAGGGTTGGACGAGCAGTACTTC. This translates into CASSPSGTGLDEQYF.

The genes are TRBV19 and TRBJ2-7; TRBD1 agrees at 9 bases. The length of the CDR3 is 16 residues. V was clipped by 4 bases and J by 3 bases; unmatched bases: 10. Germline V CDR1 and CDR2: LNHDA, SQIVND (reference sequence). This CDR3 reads CASSTFVRGQGYEQYF. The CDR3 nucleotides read TGTGCCAGTAGTACGTTCGTCCGGGGACAGGGCTACGAGCAGTACTTC.

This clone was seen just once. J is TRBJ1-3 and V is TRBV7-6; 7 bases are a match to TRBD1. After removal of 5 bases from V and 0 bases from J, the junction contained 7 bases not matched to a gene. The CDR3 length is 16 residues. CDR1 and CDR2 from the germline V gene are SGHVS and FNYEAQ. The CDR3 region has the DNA TGTGCCAGCAGCCTTTACAGGGGCTACTCTGGAAACACCATATATTTT. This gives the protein CASSLYRGYSGNTIYF.

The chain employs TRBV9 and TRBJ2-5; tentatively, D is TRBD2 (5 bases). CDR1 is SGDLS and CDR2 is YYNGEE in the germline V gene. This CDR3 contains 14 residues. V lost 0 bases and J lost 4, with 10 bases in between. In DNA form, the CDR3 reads TGTGCCAGCAGCGTAGAGCTAGCAGGAGAGACCCAGTACTTC. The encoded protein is CASSVELAGETQYF. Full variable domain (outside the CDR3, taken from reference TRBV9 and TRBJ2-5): DSGVTQTPKHLITATGQRVTLRCSPRSGDLSVYWYQQSLDQGLQFLIQYYNGEERAKGNILERFSAQQFPDLHSELNLSSLELGDSALYFCASSVELAGETQYFGPGTRLLVL.